This TCR beta chain came from a study of blood T cell repertoires in COVID-19 (TCRdb year 2020). Context from the whole study: Samples from collaborators originated in the United States, Italy and Spain and spanned both the acute and convalescent phases of COVID-19. The prospective study material was composed of cDNA or gDNA derived from T cells, B-cell-depleted T cells, or PBMCs. The dataset comprised deeply sampled blood TCRbeta repertoires from subjects exposed to, actively infected with, or recovered from COVID-19. A freely available public database, intended as a resource for researchers studying the immune response to SARS-CoV-2, is where the repertoires were released. The samples were drawn from two sources: the first 160 participants of the ongoing ImmuneRACE study, and 1,000 to 1,500 subjects contributed by 6 global collaborators. Nearly every sample came with metadata listing a de-identified subject ID, COVID-19 status, age in years and sex. HLA class I and class II types, where available, came from metadata supplied by the sample provider rather than from assay-based typing. Study-wide findings and limitations: Clinical and demographic metadata were provided uncurated, with the amount varying by source and participant.

V is clipped by 3 bases and J by 0 bases, and the sequence between their germline boundaries is 5 bases long. According to the germline V gene (reference sequence), CDR1 reads LNHDA and CDR2 reads SQIVND. Spanning cysteine to phenylalanine, the CDR3 consists of 13 amino acids. The read is trimmed to its CDR3 DNA, 39 bases read in frame from base 1. As concerns this clone: No cognate antigen has been identified for it. No clone much larger than this one lies a single base away; base qualities are absent. The same CDR3 can be traced to other DNA sequences in this sample.

The immunoSEQ Assay, a bias-controlled multiplex PCR, was used to amplify TCRbeta CDR3 regions from genomic DNA. For the original study's pipeline: Nucleated cell counts per sample were estimated from amplification of reference gene primers within the assay. Sequence reads were collapsed and filtered to measure the absolute abundance of every unique TCRbeta CDR3 rearrangement. For each sample, productive Simpson clonality was calculated as the square root of Simpson's diversity index across productive rearrangements. Sourced from immuneACCESS, this table was stored by TCRdb with only in-frame sequences that have V and J called. A share of the clones is absent; for the studies checked, an unresolved V gene accounts for under half, and the remainder has no known explanation. Clonal size and the V and J genes are those of that table, whereas D and trimming came from the DNA. This sample comprises 350,000 to 450,000 clones, about nine tenths of them detected only once. The ten largest make up roughly 1.5% of the sample.

One collaborating source in Seattle enrolled patients while the patients were actively infected and followed the patients over time throughout the course of disease. Each collaborating institution followed its own protocols to collect whole blood in K2EDTA tubes. For TCRbeta analysis, collaborator samples were shipped as frozen whole blood, as isolated PBMCs, or as DNA extracted from either sample type. The chain uses TRBV19 and TRBJ1-1; the D gene cannot be resolved reliably. The sequence was collected from a woman aged 35 to 49 with COVID-19, enrolled during active disease. Sequencing used peripheral blood. CDR3 sequence: CASSISVNTEAFF. The DNA sequence is TGTGCCAGTAGTATTTCAGTGAACACTGAAGCTTTCTTT.